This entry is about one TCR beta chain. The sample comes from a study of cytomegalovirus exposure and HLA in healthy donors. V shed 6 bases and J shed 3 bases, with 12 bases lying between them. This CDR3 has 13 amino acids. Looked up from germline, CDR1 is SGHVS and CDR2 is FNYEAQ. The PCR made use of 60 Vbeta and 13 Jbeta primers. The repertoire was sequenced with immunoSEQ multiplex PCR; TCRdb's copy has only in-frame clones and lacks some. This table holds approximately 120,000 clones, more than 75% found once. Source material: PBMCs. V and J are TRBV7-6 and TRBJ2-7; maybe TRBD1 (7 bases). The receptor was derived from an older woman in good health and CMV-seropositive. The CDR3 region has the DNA TGTGCCAGCAGGGAGGGGGCCGGCTACGAGCAGTACTTC. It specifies CASREGAGYEQYF.